This T cell receptor (beta chain) was captured by sequencing in a study of Epstein–Barr virus B cells in breast cancer (dated by TCRdb to the early 2020s). For the study in its entirety: Control T cells were expanded by rapid expansion method with irradiated PBMC feeders, soluble OKT3 and IL-2 roughly 200 U/ml, collected about 10-13 days after stimulation. A single-patient case report was conducted to examine whether the T-cell receptor repertoire in triple-negative breast cancer is shaped by tumor-infiltrating EBV+ B cells.

RNA was extracted from roughly 1.1e5 to 9.2e5 cultured T cells using RNeasy Micro or Mini kits with on-column DNase digestion included, and the extracted RNA was checked on an Agilent 2100 Bioanalyzer. A remark on this clonotype: Its recognized antigen is unknown. A far larger clone is a single base away, which makes a read error likely.

CDR1 and CDR2 are drawn from the germline V gene: MGHDK, SYGVNS. The V end loses 5 bases and the J end loses 11 bases, and a stretch of 21 bases separates them. Counted from cysteine to phenylalanine, this CDR3 has 14 amino acids. The read is trimmed to its CDR3 DNA, 42 bases read in frame from base 1. Libraries were constructed by 5' RACE. The SMARTer Human TCR a/b Profiling Kit was used to construct TCR libraries from RNA, capturing the full V(D)J regions of both the alpha and beta chains. Amplified libraries were purified with AMPure XP beads and validated on an Agilent 2100 Bioanalyzer with the DNA 1000 Kit. Sequencing was done on an Illumina MiSeq using the 600-cycle v3 reagent kit, which produced 2 x 300 bp paired-end reads. Regarding the original processing steps: Reads were processed using MiXCR and VDJTools, with non-productive clonotypes removed and clonotypes collapsed by CDR3 amino acid sequence before frequencies were recalculated. CDR3 sequences were matched against the McPAS-TCR database allowing a Levenshtein distance of 1, and UpSet plots were made in R with UpSetR. TCRdb took the public reads, trimmed them with fastp at Q25, ran MiXCR for clone calling and kept in-frame beta chains. Every CDR3 protein is listed once, alongside the most common genes and DNA of its rows. The V and J calls here are based on TCRdb, not the publication. The sample has about 250 distinct CDR3 sequences on record, around two fifths of them singletons. The top ten hold roughly 88% of the sample.

Points the paper makes about the study in general: All data came from a single patient described as a first proof of concept, which limits generalization.

The sequenced sample was tumor-infiltrating lymphocytes expanded in culture. The rearranged chain carries TRBV25-1 and TRBJ2-5, with TRBD2 tentatively as D gene (5 bases match). The origin of this receptor is a middle-aged woman with triple-negative breast cancer. The CDR3 amino acid sequence is: CASSLGVQRNEQYF. The nucleotides read TGTGCCAGCAGTCTCGGGGTCCAGAGGAATGAGCAGTACTTC.